These 10 T cell receptor beta chains came from one sample sequenced in a study of blood T cells in healthy people across ages. The second PCR ran roughly 6 to 11 cycles with a sample-barcoded 5' primer and J-beta primers. Via MiXCR, TCRdb re-called the 5' RACE reads, giving one row per CDR3 protein. There are approximately 850,000 distinct CDR3 sequences in the sample; around 45% occur only once, and about 19% lies in the top ten. Material for sequencing was blood. Every receptor here comes from a man aged 55 to 69 in good health.

This clonotype was picked up a small number of times. V and J are TRBV4-3 and TRBJ2-4; D is possibly TRBD2 (5 bases). With the DNA end fitting TRBJ2-7 better, the J assignment may be wrong. Per the germline V gene, CDR1 is LGHNA and CDR2 is YSLEER. The CDR3 loop spans 14 amino acids. The CDR3 loop is CASSQVLGDYEQYF. DNA for the CDR3: TGCGCCAGCAGCCAGGTCCTCGGGGATTACGAGCAGTACTTC.

This clonotype has just a few counts. The chain employs TRBV4-3 and TRBJ2-1; D is tentatively TRBD1 or TRBD2 (6 bases each). The CDR3 is 18 amino acids. Trimming removed 0 bases at V and 8 bases at J, with 23 bases between. CDR1 LGHNA and CDR2 YSLEER come from the germline V gene. The CDR3: CASSQDSFWGAGKDEQFF. The DNA for the CDR3 is TGCGCCAGCAGCCAAGATTCGTTCTGGGGGGCCGGAAAGGATGAGCAGTTCTTC.

The genes are TRBV12-3 or TRBV12-4 and TRBJ2-2; 8 bases map to TRBD1. This CDR3 comprises 15 residues. The J segment lost 7 bases and the V segment lost 3 bases, leaving 7 bases of the junction unmatched. CDR3 bases: TGTGCCAGCAGTTTGAGGACAGGGATGGTCGGGGAGCTGTTTTTT. Protein sequence: CASSLRTGMVGELFF.

This chain links TRBV5-1 with TRBJ2-5; 10 bases are a match to TRBD2. CDR3 length equals 14 residues. Germline-derived CDR1 and CDR2 are SGHRS and YFSETQ. V trimming: 6 bases; J trimming: 11 bases; junction bases outside the gene matches: 13. The CDR3 DNA follows: TGCGCCAGCAAGAGCGGGGGGGCCTTGAATGAGCAGTACTTC. This translates into CASKSGGALNEQYF.

V is TRBV7-2 and J is TRBJ1-5; 8 bases are shared with TRBD1. J was trimmed by 0 bases and V by 4 bases; bases with no gene match: 2. The CDR3 runs 15 residues. CDR1 SGHTA and CDR2 FQGNSA come from the germline V gene. CDR3 in amino acids: CASSSGQDSNQPQHF. CDR3 DNA: TGTGCCAGCAGCTCGGGACAGGATAGCAATCAGCCCCAGCATTTT.

V is TRBV9 and J is TRBJ2-1; TRBD1 aligns across 9 bases. The J segment lost 10 bases and the V segment lost 2 bases, leaving 10 bases of the junction unmatched. Germline V CDR1 and CDR2: SGDLS, YYNGEE. The CDR3 spans 15 residues. The CDR3 DNA sequence: TGTGCCAGCAGCGTGGATCCGGGACAGGGTTGGGAGCAGTTCTTC. Protein sequence: CASSVDPGQGWEQFF.

This clonotype came up a few times. This chain uses TRBV20-1 with TRBJ2-7, with D unresolved. With 3 bases removed from V and 2 bases from J, the gap between germline ends came to 14 bases. The CDR3 length is 14 residues. CDR1 is DFQATT and CDR2 is SNEGSKA in the germline V gene (reference sequence). Here the CDR3 reads CSASDLVRPYEQYF. The CDR3 DNA is TGCAGTGCTAGTGATCTTGTAAGGCCCTACGAGCAGTACTTC.

The V call is TRBV12-3 or TRBV12-4, the J call TRBJ1-2; 10 bases fit TRBD1. J was trimmed by 8 bases and V by 4 bases; bases with no gene match: 10. The CDR3 runs to 15 residues. CDR3 residues: CASSYGTGASDGYTF. The CDR3 DNA is TGTGCCAGCAGTTATGGGACAGGGGCAAGCGACGGCTACACCTTC.

The genes are TRBV20-1 and TRBJ2-1; 13 positions agree with TRBD2. CDR3 size: 16 residues. Germline loops: CDR1 DFQATT, CDR2 SNEGSKA (reference sequence). Trimming at V came to 5 bases and at J to 6 bases, leaving 10 bases not matched to a gene. This chain's CDR3 is CSALGLAGERLNEQFF. CDR3 in DNA: TGCAGTGCTCTAGGACTAGCGGGGGAGCGCCTCAATGAGCAGTTCTTC.

Only a few counts were recorded for this clonotype. This chain joins TRBV15 and TRBJ2-5; maybe TRBD1 (7 bases). This CDR3 contains 15 residues. Deletions cut 5 bases from V and 3 bases from J, with 16 bases between. Per germline, CDR1 LNHNV and CDR2 YYDKDF (reference sequence). DNA of the CDR3: TGTGCCACCAGCCCAGGGGGGAATAATAAAGAGACCCAGTACTTC. Amino acid sequence: CATSPGGNNKETQYF.